A selection of T cell receptor beta chains follows, all from one sample in a study of T cells after yellow fever vaccination. TCRdb independently ran MiXCR on the 5' RACE reads; one entry per CDR3 protein. The sample records about 630,000 distinct CDR3 sequences, 10% to 15% being singletons. Sequences were derived from PBMCs, sampled on the day of the yellow fever booster vaccination. These receptors all come from a man aged 30 to 45 who received the YFV17D yellow fever vaccine. The CDR3 runs from the conserved cysteine through the conserved F or W. A D gene is named only where the DNA matches it firmly. Clone size appears in some rows only: once, few, many, or a class for an expanded clone.

TRBJ1-6,TRBV6-5,-,-,TGTGCCAGCAGTTACTCGAAAGGTGGAACAGGGACGGCTTCACCCCTCCACTTT,CASSYSKGGTGTASPLHF
TRBJ2-5,TRBV5-1,-,few,TGCGCCAGCAGCTCGGCCGGCCAAGAGACCCAGTACTTC,CASSSAGQETQYF
TRBJ2-3,TRBV7-3,TRBD2,-,TGTGCCAGCAGCTTAAACGGGAGGGCCGCAGATACGCAGTATTTT,CASSLNGRAADTQYF
TRBJ2-2,TRBV30,-,-,TGTGCCTGGAGCATCTATTACACCGGGGAGCTGTTTTTT,CAWSIYYTGELFF
TRBJ1-1,TRBV6-1,TRBD1,few,TGTGCCAGCAGTGAAGGGTACCTACGCAGGGGGAAGGCCACTGAAGCTTTCTTT,CASSEGYLRRGKATEAFF
TRBJ2-2,TRBV18,-,many,TGTGCCAGCGCGCCCCAAAGATCTGCTGGGGAGCTGTTTTTT,CASAPQRSAGELFF
TRBJ2-3,TRBV7-2,-,-,TGTGCCAGCAGCTTAAGCCGCCGGCTGACCCGCACAGATACGCAGTATTTT,CASSLSRRLTRTDTQYF
TRBJ2-1,TRBV20-1,TRBD2,-,TGCAGTGCTAGAACCCCTCGTGCTAGCGGGAGTGTAACCTACAATGAGCAGTTCTTC,CSARTPRASGSVTYNEQFF
TRBJ1-3,TRBV29-1,TRBD1,-,TGCAGCGTTGTCGTAGGACAGGGTTTTTATTTT,CSVVVGQGFYF
TRBJ2-3,TRBV18,-,-,TGTGCCAGCTCAGCCCCCGGAGGGAACACAGATACGCAGTATTTT,CASSAPGGNTDTQYF
TRBJ1-5,TRBV7-2,TRBD1,-,TGTGCCAGCAGCTTCGACAGGGGGGACCAGCCCCAGCATTTT,CASSFDRGDQPQHF
TRBJ2-6,TRBV25-1,-,few,TGTGCCAGCAACAGGGCTGGGGCCAACGTCCTGACTTTC,CASNRAGANVLTF
TRBJ1-2,TRBV14,-,-,TGTGCCAGCAGCCAAGACCCCGGCTATGGCTACACCTTC,CASSQDPGYGYTF
TRBJ2-6,TRBV5-6,TRBD1,few,TGTGCCAGCAGCACGATCGGACAGGGCAGGTTTGGGGCCAACGTCCTGACTTTC,CASSTIGQGRFGANVLTF
TRBJ2-5,TRBV6-2/TRBV6-3,-,few,TGTGCCAGCAGTTCCCCCCGTGACGGCGGTCAACGGACCCAGTACTTC,CASSSPRDGGQRTQYF
TRBJ2-1,TRBV12-3/TRBV12-4,TRBD2,-,TGTGCCAGCAGCCCGGCCCTACTAGCGGGACCCGGGTTCTTC,CASSPALLAGPGFF
TRBJ2-7,TRBV5-1,TRBD2,few,TGCGCCAGCAGCTTGAGCGGGGAAGGTGAGCAGTACTTC,CASSLSGEGEQYF
TRBJ2-5,TRBV24-1,TRBD1,few,TGTGCCACCAGTGAACGACAGGGGGCCCGGGAGACCCAGTACTTC,CATSERQGARETQYF
TRBJ1-1,TRBV7-9,TRBD1,few,TGTGCCAGCAGCTTAGGGACAGGGGGCGGCACTGAAGCTTTCTTT,CASSLGTGGGTEAFF
TRBJ2-5,TRBV18,-,few,TGTGCCAGCTCGCCTTACAGGGTTGGGGAGACCCAGTACTTC,CASSPYRVGETQYF
TRBJ2-2,TRBV24-1,-,many,TGTGCCACCAGCAGTGGTCCCGGGGAGCTGTTTTTT,CATSSGPGELFF
TRBJ1-5,TRBV12-3/TRBV12-4,-,-,TGTGCCAGCCTGGGTGACGTCAGCCCCCAGCATTTT,CASLGDVSPQHF
TRBJ1-2,TRBV28,-,few,TGTGCCAGCAACCTTTTGGAGAGTGGCTACACCTTC,CASNLLESGYTF
TRBJ2-3,TRBV30,TRBD1,-,TGTGCCTGGAGTGTAGGAACAGGGGTATCAGATACGCAGTATTTT,CAWSVGTGVSDTQYF
TRBJ2-1,TRBV6-2/TRBV6-3,TRBD2,few,TGTGCCAGCAAGGCCAGCGGGAGTGTGAATGAGCAGTTCTTC,CASKASGSVNEQFF
TRBJ2-7,TRBV28,-,few,TGTGCCAGCAGATCGGGACACGTCTACGAGCAGTACTTC,CASRSGHVYEQYF
TRBJ2-7,TRBV9,-,-,TGTGCCAGCAGCGCCGGCCCGGGATCAGTCTACGAGCAGTACTTC,CASSAGPGSVYEQYF
TRBJ1-1,TRBV20-1,-,few,TGCAGTGCTAGGCCCCCTCAGAACACTGAAGCTTTCTTT,CSARPPQNTEAFF
TRBJ1-4,TRBV27,TRBD1,-,TGTGCCAGCAGTTCAGGGACAGGGGGGAGAGAAAAACTGTTTTTT,CASSSGTGGREKLFF
TRBJ2-1,TRBV7-2,TRBD2,few,TGTGCCAGCAGCTCCCCGACTAGCCTAAGGGGCTACAATGAGCAGTTCTTC,CASSSPTSLRGYNEQFF
TRBJ2-5,TRBV7-9,TRBD2,-,TGTGCCAGCACCCGTCGGGAGGAGTCACAAGAGACCCAGTACTTC,CASTRREESQETQYF
TRBJ2-1,TRBV27,-,-,TGTGCCAGCAGTTTGTACCCAGAACCCACCACATACAATGAGCAGTTCTTC,CASSLYPEPTTYNEQFF
TRBJ2-3,TRBV19,TRBD2,-,TGTGCCAGTAGTATACCCTTGGCTAGCGGGAGTCGAATCCCGCAGTATTTT,CASSIPLASGSRIPQYF
TRBJ1-3,TRBV2,-,many,TGTGCCAGCAGTGAACACCAAACGGGAAACACCATATATTTT,CASSEHQTGNTIYF
TRBJ1-5,TRBV7-4,TRBD1,-,TGTGCCAGCAGCTGGGGCCCCGGGACAGGGCTTGGACAGCCCCAGCATTTT,CASSWGPGTGLGQPQHF
TRBJ1-1,TRBV11-2,-,many,TGTGCCAGCAGCCTAAGGGAGGACACTGAAGCTTTCTTT,CASSLREDTEAFF
TRBJ2-1,TRBV12-3/TRBV12-4,-,few,TGTGCCAGCAGTTTAGGGCGACCCTCCTACAATGAGCAGTTCTTC,CASSLGRPSYNEQFF
TRBJ1-1,TRBV5-4,-,-,TGTGCCAGCGCGACAAGGAACACTGAAGCTTTCTTT,CASATRNTEAFF
TRBJ1-1,TRBV6-6,-,few,TGTGCCAGTGCGGGACACCTGAACACTGAAGCTTTCTTT,CASAGHLNTEAFF
TRBJ2-3,TRBV5-1,-,many,TGCGCCAGCAGCTTGTTTATGGGCACAGATACGCAGTATTTT,CASSLFMGTDTQYF
TRBJ2-3,TRBV5-1,TRBD2,few,TGCGCCAGCAGCGTCGGGACTAGCACAGGTGGGGATACGCAGTATTTT,CASSVGTSTGGDTQYF